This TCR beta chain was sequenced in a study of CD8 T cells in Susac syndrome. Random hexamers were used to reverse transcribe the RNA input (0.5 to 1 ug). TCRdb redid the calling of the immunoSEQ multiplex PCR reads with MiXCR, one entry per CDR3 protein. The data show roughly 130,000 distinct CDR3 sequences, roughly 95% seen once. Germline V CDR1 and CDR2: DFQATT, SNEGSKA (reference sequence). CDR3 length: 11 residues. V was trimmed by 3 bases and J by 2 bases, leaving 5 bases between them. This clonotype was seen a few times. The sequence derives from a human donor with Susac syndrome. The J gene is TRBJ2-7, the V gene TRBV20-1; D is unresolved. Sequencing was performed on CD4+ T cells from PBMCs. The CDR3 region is CSARGTYEQYF. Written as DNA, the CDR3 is TGCAGTGCTAGGGGAACCTACGAGCAGTACTTC.